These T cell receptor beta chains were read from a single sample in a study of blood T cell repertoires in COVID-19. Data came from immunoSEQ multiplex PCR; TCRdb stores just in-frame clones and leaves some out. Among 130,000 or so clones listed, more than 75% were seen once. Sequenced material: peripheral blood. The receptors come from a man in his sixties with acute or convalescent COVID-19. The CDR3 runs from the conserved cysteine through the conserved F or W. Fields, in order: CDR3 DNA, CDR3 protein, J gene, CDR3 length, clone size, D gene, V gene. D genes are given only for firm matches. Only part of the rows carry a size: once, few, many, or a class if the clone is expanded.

DNA: TGTGCCTCAAGCAACAATGAGCAGTTCTTC
CDR3: CASSNNEQFF
J: TRBJ2-1
length: 10
size: NA
D: NA
V: TRBV10-3

DNA: TGCGCCAGCAGCTTGCAGAGTAGCGGGAGCGCCGGGGAGCTGTTTTTT
CDR3: CASSLQSSGSAGELFF
J: TRBJ2-2
length: 16
size: NA
D: TRBD2
V: TRBV5-1

DNA: TGTGCCAGCAGCGTAGAGGGGGCAGGCAACACTGAAGCTTTCTTT
CDR3: CASSVEGAGNTEAFF
J: TRBJ1-1
length: 15
size: NA
D: TRBD1
V: TRBV9

DNA: TGTGCCATCAGCGGACAGGGAAGAAACACCGGGGAGCTGTTTTTT
CDR3: CAISGQGRNTGELFF
J: TRBJ2-2
length: 15
size: NA
D: TRBD1
V: TRBV10-3

DNA: TGTGCCAGCAGCTGGGGCGGGGTAGCGACAGATACGCAGTATTTT
CDR3: CASSWGGVATDTQYF
J: TRBJ2-3
length: 15
size: NA
D: NA
V: TRBV7-3

DNA: TGTGCCATCAGTGGCCTAGCGGGAGGGATCAATGAGCAGTTCTTC
CDR3: CAISGLAGGINEQFF
J: TRBJ2-1
length: 15
size: NA
D: TRBD2
V: TRBV10-3

DNA: TGTGCCACCAGCAGAGGACAGAGCAATCAGCCCCAGCATTTT
CDR3: CATSRGQSNQPQHF
J: TRBJ1-5
length: 14
size: NA
D: NA
V: TRBV15

DNA: TGTGCCAGCAGCCTAGCGGAGGCCTACGAGCAGTACTTC
CDR3: CASSLAEAYEQYF
J: TRBJ2-7
length: 13
size: NA
D: TRBD2
V: TRBV27

DNA: TGTGCCACCAGTGACCCCGGGACTCCATTCAATGAGCAGTTCTTC
CDR3: CATSDPGTPFNEQFF
J: TRBJ2-1
length: 15
size: NA
D: NA
V: TRBV24-1

DNA: TGTGCCAGCAGGCCACCGGACAGGGGAGAAAAACTGTTTTTT
CDR3: CASRPPDRGEKLFF
J: TRBJ1-4
length: 14
size: once
D: TRBD1
V: TRBV28

DNA: TGTGCCAGCACCAATGGACAGGGCCGCTCTGGGGCCAACGTCCTGACTTTC
CDR3: CASTNGQGRSGANVLTF
J: TRBJ2-6
length: 17
size: NA
D: TRBD1
V: TRBV7-8

DNA: TGTGCCAGCAGCCCTGGACAGGGGCGCACTGAAGCTTTCTTT
CDR3: CASSPGQGRTEAFF
J: TRBJ1-1
length: 14
size: NA
D: TRBD1
V: TRBV2

DNA: TGTGCCAGCAGGATTACCGGGACAGGGTACCATGAGCAGTTCTTC
CDR3: CASRITGTGYHEQFF
J: TRBJ2-1
length: 15
size: once
D: TRBD1
V: TRBV28

DNA: TGTGCCAGCAGCCCATACGGTACTAGCGGGAGGTACGAGCAGTACTTC
CDR3: CASSPYGTSGRYEQYF
J: TRBJ2-7
length: 16
size: NA
D: TRBD2
V: TRBV7-2

DNA: TGTGCCAGCAGCCAAGAAACGGCTAGCGGGGTAAAAGAGACCCAGTACTTC
CDR3: CASSQETASGVKETQYF
J: TRBJ2-5
length: 17
size: NA
D: TRBD2
V: TRBV3-1/TRBV3-2

DNA: TGTGCCACCAGTCGACAGGGATACAATGAGCAGTTCTTC
CDR3: CATSRQGYNEQFF
J: TRBJ2-1
length: 13
size: NA
D: TRBD1
V: TRBV15

DNA: TGTGCCAGCAGCGCTTCCGGGACTAGCGGGAGCATAAGCGAGCAGTACTTC
CDR3: CASSASGTSGSISEQYF
J: TRBJ2-7
length: 17
size: once
D: TRBD2
V: TRBV9

DNA: TGTGCCAGCGGGGGACAGCCGGGTGGGACCGGGGAGCTGTTTTTT
CDR3: CASGGQPGGTGELFF
J: TRBJ2-2
length: 15
size: NA
D: TRBD1
V: TRBV2

DNA: TGTGCCAGCAGCCTACAGTCCTTTGGCACAGATACGCAGTATTTT
CDR3: CASSLQSFGTDTQYF
J: TRBJ2-3
length: 15
size: once
D: NA
V: TRBV28

DNA: TGTGCCAGCAGTTTCGGCGGGTCACAGGGAGAGCAGTTCTTC
CDR3: CASSFGGSQGEQFF
J: TRBJ2-1
length: 14
size: few
D: NA
V: TRBV27

DNA: TGTGCCAGCGGGGCAGGAGCGACCCACAACTATGGCTACACCTTC
CDR3: CASGAGATHNYGYTF
J: TRBJ1-2
length: 15
size: NA
D: NA
V: TRBV2

DNA: TGTGCCAGCAGCTTTCGATCCAGCGGGAGATTAGACACCGGGGAGCTGTTTTTT
CDR3: CASSFRSSGRLDTGELFF
J: TRBJ2-2
length: 18
size: NA
D: TRBD2
V: TRBV7-3

DNA: TGTGCCAGCAGATTCCAGGGTTCCTACAATGAGCAGTTCTTC
CDR3: CASRFQGSYNEQFF
J: TRBJ2-1
length: 14
size: NA
D: NA
V: TRBV6-6

DNA: TGCGCCAGCAGCACCGGACTAGCGGGTGCCGAGCAGTTCTTC
CDR3: CASSTGLAGAEQFF
J: TRBJ2-1
length: 14
size: few
D: TRBD2
V: TRBV5-1

DNA: TGTGCCAGCAGCCAAGATATAGCAACTGATACGCAGTATTTT
CDR3: CASSQDIATDTQYF
J: TRBJ2-3
length: 14
size: once
D: NA
V: TRBV3-1/TRBV3-2

DNA: TGTGCCAGTAGTATCCGAGGGAAGGATCACGAGCAGTACTTC
CDR3: CASSIRGKDHEQYF
J: TRBJ2-7
length: 14
size: NA
D: NA
V: TRBV19

DNA: TGTGCCAGCAGTTACGGCCAGGGGGCTTTCAGCACTGAAGCTTTCTTT
CDR3: CASSYGQGAFSTEAFF
J: TRBJ1-1
length: 16
size: NA
D: TRBD1
V: TRBV6-5

DNA: TGTGCCAGCAGCTTAGTTCGAGAGAACACTGAAGCTTTCTTT
CDR3: CASSLVRENTEAFF
J: TRBJ1-1
length: 14
size: once
D: NA
V: TRBV11-2

DNA: TGTGCCAGCAGCTTGGAGACAGGGGGCGGTTCCTTCACCTACGAGCAGTACTTC
CDR3: CASSLETGGGSFTYEQYF
J: TRBJ2-7
length: 18
size: NA
D: TRBD1
V: TRBV5-4

DNA: TGTGCCAGCTCACCGTTAGCGGTGGGCTACAATGAGCAGTTCTTC
CDR3: CASSPLAVGYNEQFF
J: TRBJ2-1
length: 15
size: NA
D: NA
V: TRBV18

DNA: TGCGCCAGCAGCTTGGCAGGGCAGGGCAACACTGAAGCTTTCTTT
CDR3: CASSLAGQGNTEAFF
J: TRBJ1-1
length: 15
size: NA
D: NA
V: TRBV5-1

DNA: TGTGCCTGGACTCGGAGCCGTGGAAACACCATATATTTT
CDR3: CAWTRSRGNTIYF
J: TRBJ1-3
length: 13
size: once
D: NA
V: TRBV30

DNA: TGTGCTAGTGGTATCTTCTTAACCCAGGGTTTGGACACTGAAGCTTTCTTT
CDR3: CASGIFLTQGLDTEAFF
J: TRBJ1-1
length: 17
size: NA
D: NA
V: TRBV12-5

DNA: TGTGCCAGCTCCGGAGGGGGCTTCACAGATACGCAGTATTTT
CDR3: CASSGGGFTDTQYF
J: TRBJ2-3
length: 14
size: NA
D: NA
V: TRBV11-3

DNA: TGTGCCACCAGCGGTGACAGGGCAGGAAGCAATCAGCCCCAGCATTTT
CDR3: CATSGDRAGSNQPQHF
J: TRBJ1-5
length: 16
size: NA
D: TRBD1
V: TRBV15

DNA: TGTGCCAGCAGCCGGGCGGGCTCTGGAAACACCATATATTTT
CDR3: CASSRAGSGNTIYF
J: TRBJ1-3
length: 14
size: NA
D: NA
V: TRBV3-1/TRBV3-2

DNA: TGTGCCAGCTCCCCCGGGACAGAGAACACCGGGGAGCTGTTTTTT
CDR3: CASSPGTENTGELFF
J: TRBJ2-2
length: 15
size: NA
D: TRBD1
V: TRBV18

DNA: TGCAGCGCTCCCGAGGGACACGGTGGCTACACCTTC
CDR3: CSAPEGHGGYTF
J: TRBJ1-2
length: 12
size: NA
D: NA
V: TRBV29-1

DNA: TGTGCCAGTAGTTACCAACAGGATGGTGGCTACACCTTC
CDR3: CASSYQQDGGYTF
J: TRBJ1-2
length: 13
size: NA
D: NA
V: TRBV19

DNA: TGTGCCAGCAGCACCCGACAGCCTACCTACGAGCAGTACTTC
CDR3: CASSTRQPTYEQYF
J: TRBJ2-7
length: 14
size: NA
D: NA
V: TRBV11-2

DNA: TGTGCCAGCAGCTTGAGTCTGGGACTAGCGGGAGTTAGCACCGGGGAGCTGTTTTTT
CDR3: CASSLSLGLAGVSTGELFF
J: TRBJ2-2
length: 19
size: NA
D: TRBD2
V: TRBV5-6

DNA: TGTGCCACCAGCAGAGATTGGAGATCAGGAAACACCATATATTTT
CDR3: CATSRDWRSGNTIYF
J: TRBJ1-3
length: 15
size: many
D: NA
V: TRBV15

DNA: TGTGCCAGTAGTCAGGGGCAAAATCAGCCCCAGCATTTT
CDR3: CASSQGQNQPQHF
J: TRBJ1-5
length: 13
size: NA
D: NA
V: TRBV19

DNA: TGTGCCAGCAGCAGACTAGCCGGAACAGATACGCAGTATTTT
CDR3: CASSRLAGTDTQYF
J: TRBJ2-3
length: 14
size: NA
D: TRBD2
V: TRBV7-2

DNA: TGTGCCAGCAGCCAAGATCCGGTTCTCGGAGGGCAGTACTTC
CDR3: CASSQDPVLGGQYF
J: TRBJ2-7
length: 14
size: NA
D: NA
V: TRBV3-1/TRBV3-2

DNA: TGTGCCAGCAGCTTGGCAGGGCCCCCCGGGGAGCTGTTTTTT
CDR3: CASSLAGPPGELFF
J: TRBJ2-2
length: 14
size: few
D: NA
V: TRBV5-4

DNA: TGTGCCAGCAGCTTGGCCGAGACAGGAAGGAACTATGGCTACACCTTC
CDR3: CASSLAETGRNYGYTF
J: TRBJ1-2
length: 16
size: NA
D: NA
V: TRBV5-6

DNA: TGTGCCAGCAGTTACGCAGACGGTCGGGCTGAAGCTTTCTTT
CDR3: CASSYADGRAEAFF
J: TRBJ1-1
length: 14
size: NA
D: NA
V: TRBV6-6

DNA: TGTGCCACCAGCAGGTCAGTAGCGGGAGGCCCCGCTCCCGACGAGCAGTACTTC
CDR3: CATSRSVAGGPAPDEQYF
J: TRBJ2-7
length: 18
size: NA
D: TRBD2
V: TRBV15

DNA: TGTGCCAGCTCACCACCGTCGACTAGCGGGGGCAATGAGCAGTTCTTC
CDR3: CASSPPSTSGGNEQFF
J: TRBJ2-1
length: 16
size: NA
D: TRBD2
V: TRBV18

DNA: TGTGCCAGCAGCGCCGACGCGCCCCTAGACTACGAGCAGTACTTC
CDR3: CASSADAPLDYEQYF
J: TRBJ2-7
length: 15
size: few
D: NA
V: TRBV9

DNA: TGTGCCAGCAGCCAAGCAGGGACAGCCGTCTACAATGAGCAGTTCTTC
CDR3: CASSQAGTAVYNEQFF
J: TRBJ2-1
length: 16
size: NA
D: TRBD1
V: TRBV3-1/TRBV3-2

DNA: TGTGCCAGCAGCTTGGGACAGGGTGCATCTGGAAACACCATATATTTT
CDR3: CASSLGQGASGNTIYF
J: TRBJ1-3
length: 16
size: NA
D: TRBD1
V: TRBV11-3

DNA: TGTGCCAGTAGTATGAATAGCGGGAGGGCCTACGAGCAGTACTTC
CDR3: CASSMNSGRAYEQYF
J: TRBJ2-7
length: 15
size: NA
D: TRBD2
V: TRBV19

DNA: TGTGCCAGCACCAGGTTGGGGGGAGTAGCGCCCTACAATGAGCAGTTCTTC
CDR3: CASTRLGGVAPYNEQFF
J: TRBJ2-1
length: 17
size: once
D: NA
V: TRBV21-1